The 27 T cell receptor beta chains given below trace back to one sample, sequenced in a study of response to subunit inactivated influenza vaccine. TCRdb fed the RT-PCR reads into MiXCR, producing one record per CDR3 protein. The sample lists 500,000 to 600,000 distinct CDR3 sequences, 10% to 15% seen once, with about an eighth in the top ten. The sample here was PBMCs from blood, taken more than 35 days after vaccination. The receptors were gathered from a man between 50 and 59 years old who received an inactivated influenza vaccine.

The V gene is TRBV7-9, the J gene TRBJ1-2; TRBD1 matches at 10 bases. In germline, CDR1 is SEHNR, CDR2 FQNEAQ (reference sequence). V dropped 5 bases and J dropped 7; count of bases not matched to a gene: 10. CDR3 length equals 15 residues. The DNA for the CDR3 is TGTGCCAGCAGCCTATGGGACAGGGGAGTCGGTGGCTACACCTTC. This gives the protein CASSLWDRGVGGYTF.

This clonotype occurred a few times. The CDR3 loop is CAISGDNKNIQYF. The CDR3 DNA is TGTGCCATCAGTGGGGACAACAAAAACATTCAGTACTTC. The chain carries TRBV10-3 and TRBJ2-4, with D possibly TRBD1 on 6 matching bases. This CDR3 region has 13 residues. Germline CDR1 reads ENHRY; CDR2 reads SYGVKD. Trimming pared 4 bases from V and 3 bases from J, leaving 7 bases between.

The CDR3 spells CASSPQGGGTEAFF. CDR3 bases: TGTGCCAGCAGCCCACAAGGGGGGGGCACTGAAGCTTTCTTT. This chain links TRBV7-2 with TRBJ1-1, with D possibly TRBD1 on 6 matching bases. V was clipped by 5 bases and J by 4 bases, with 14 bases between them. This CDR3 is 14 amino acids long. Germline-derived CDR1 and CDR2 are SGHTA and FQGNSA.

CDR3 residues: CASSLGRGWSGRPHEQFF. CDR3 DNA sequence: TGTGCCAGCAGCTTAGGTAGGGGTTGGAGCGGGAGGCCCCATGAGCAGTTCTTC. The chain employs TRBV7-6 and TRBJ2-1, with TRBD2 matching 9 bases. Trimming cost V 1 base and J 8 bases; bases outside gene matches: 15. This CDR3 has 18 amino acids. The germline V gene has CDR1 SGHVS and CDR2 FNYEAQ.

The V call is TRBV7-9, the J call TRBJ2-1; D tentatively reads TRBD1 or TRBD2 (6 bases each). CDR1 SEHNR and CDR2 FQNEAQ come from the germline V gene (reference sequence). The CDR3 length is 15 residues. V shed 5 bases and J shed 7 bases, with 18 bases lying between them. The CDR3 reads CASSRTGRKKNEQFF. DNA for the CDR3: TGTGCCAGCAGCCGAACAGGGAGGAAGAAAAATGAGCAGTTCTTC. The variable domain in full, completed from reference TRBV7-9 and TRBJ2-1, reads DTGVSQNPRHKITKRGQNVTFRCDPISEHNRLYWYRQTLGQGPEFLTYFQNEAQLEKSRLLSDRFSAERPKGSFSTLEIQRTEQGDSAMYLCASSRTGRKKNEQFFGPGTRLTVL.

This clonotype occurred a few times. V and J are TRBV20-1 and TRBJ2-5; 14 bases are a match to TRBD2. In germline, CDR1 is DFQATT, CDR2 SNEGSKA (reference sequence). This CDR3 contains 18 residues. V lost 7 bases and J lost 5; bases outside the gene matches: 18. Written as DNA, the CDR3 is TGCAGTGTTCCGGGACTAGCGGGAGTGAGGCTCTATGTGGAGACCCAGTACTTC. Translation: CSVPGLAGVRLYVETQYF.

This clonotype was detected many times. The chain joins TRBV12-3 or TRBV12-4 to TRBJ1-6; D not resolved. V was pared by 5 bases and J by 0 bases, with 5 bases between. CDR3 length: 14 amino acids. The DNA of the CDR3 is TGTGCCAGCAGTACGAGCTCCTATAATTCACCCCTCCACTTT. As protein: CASSTSSYNSPLHF.

The CDR3 region is CASSLMLRGGRETQYF. Written as DNA, the CDR3 is TGTGCCAGCAGTTTAATGTTGCGGGGGGGCCGGGAGACCCAGTACTTC. The chain recombines TRBV12-3 or TRBV12-4 with TRBJ2-5; 9 nucleotides agree with TRBD2. This CDR3 has 16 residues. V shed 2 bases, J shed 5 bases, and the junction held 9 bases outside the gene matches.

This sequence joins TRBV29-1 and TRBJ1-1; possible D gene TRBD1, 5 bases. CDR1 is SQVTM, CDR2 ANQGSEA, per germline. The CDR3 extends over 12 amino acids. CDR3 nucleotides: TGCAGAGGCCGGGGGAAAGCGGGGGAAGCTTTCTTT. Its protein is CRGRGKAGEAFF.

The genes are TRBV4-3 and TRBJ2-7, with D possibly being TRBD2 (6 bases). V lost 1 base, J lost 4 bases, and 14 bases lay in between. CDR3 length equals 15 residues. CDR1 LGHNA and CDR2 YSLEER come from the germline V gene. The CDR3 loop is CASSQVWGVEYEQYF. CDR3 in DNA: TGCGCCAGCAGCCAAGTTTGGGGGGTGGAATACGAGCAGTACTTC.

This clonotype has just a few counts. The gene calls are TRBV6-1 and TRBJ2-3; TRBD2 is a possible D gene (7 bases). V lost 9 bases and J lost 1, with 14 bases in between. The CDR3 consists of 14 residues. Looked up from germline, CDR1 is MNHNS and CDR2 is SASEGT. The CDR3 DNA follows: TGTGCCAGTGGGGGGGCCGCCGGCACAGATACGCAGTATTTT. This sequence encodes CASGGAAGTDTQYF.

In this sample, this clonotype turned up many times. The gene calls are TRBV5-4 and TRBJ1-2; 8 bases line up with TRBD1. The CDR3 runs 16 residues. The junction had 4 bases not matched to a gene; V was cut back by 0 bases and J by 0 bases. Per germline, CDR1 SGHNT and CDR2 YYREEE (reference sequence). Here the CDR3 DNA reads TGTGCCAGCAGCTTGGCGACAGGGGATCCTAACTATGGCTACACCTTC. This codes for CASSLATGDPNYGYTF.

This clonotype has a count of ten or more. The gene calls are TRBV6-5 and TRBJ2-7, with 7 bases aligning to TRBD1. The V and J ends lost 0 bases and 4 bases, in that order; junction bases with no gene match: 3. CDR1 MNHEY and CDR2 SVGAGI come from the germline V gene. This CDR3 is 14 amino acids long. The CDR3 here is CASSYSSGGYEQYF. The CDR3 DNA reads as TGTGCCAGCAGTTACTCGTCAGGGGGATACGAGCAGTACTTC.

Many counts were recorded for this clonotype. The V and J genes are TRBV7-2 and TRBJ1-2; no reliable D call. CDR3 length equals 13 residues. Trimming took off 1 base at V and 7 bases at J, with 10 bases between the two ends. Germline loops: CDR1 SGHTA, CDR2 FQGNSA. CDR3 sequence reads: CASSLGQEAGYTF. CDR3 DNA: TGTGCCAGCAGCTTAGGGCAGGAGGCTGGCTACACCTTC.

This clonotype was seen repeatedly, ten times or more. V and J are TRBV12-3 or TRBV12-4 and TRBJ2-3; the D is unclear. This CDR3 spans 13 amino acids. With 2 bases removed from V and 4 bases from J, the gap between germline ends came to 7 bases. The CDR3 spells CASSLRVPDTQYF. In DNA form, the CDR3 reads TGTGCCAGCAGTTTACGAGTGCCAGATACGCAGTATTTT.

On this clonotype itself: Mismatch with germline at one junction end may stem from a read error. The rearrangement links TRBV7-8 to TRBJ2-4; D not resolved. Looked up from germline, CDR1 is SGHVS and CDR2 is FQNEAQ. The CDR3 is 14 amino acids. CDR3 region: CASSQSVAENIQYF. The CDR3 coding sequence is TGTGCCAGCAGCCAAAGCGTAGCCGAAAACATTCAGTACTTC.

This rearrangement joins TRBV5-1 to TRBJ1-1; maybe TRBD1 (6 bases). The germline gives CDR1 SGHRS, CDR2 YFSETQ. The V and J ends lost 4 bases and 3 bases respectively, with 16 bases between them. The CDR3 is made up of 15 amino acids. This chain's CDR3 is CASSRGGGRYTEAFF. The DNA for the CDR3 is TGCGCCAGCAGCCGGGGTGGGGGCAGGTACACTGAAGCTTTCTTT.

This clonotype was seen more than once but under ten times. The gene calls are TRBV28 and TRBJ2-1; no clear D. Germline CDR1 MDHEN, CDR2 SYDVKM. The CDR3 contains 11 residues. The ends were cut back, 5 bases at V and 15 bases at J, with 14 bases in the middle. CDR3 DNA: TGTGCCAGCAGTCGAGGATCCGGGCGGTTCTTC. Translated: CASSRGSGRFF.

The table lists this clonotype with a few counts. J is TRBJ2-3 and V is TRBV20-1; D gene uncertain. Germline CDR1 and CDR2: DFQATT and SNEGSKA (reference sequence). Trimming stripped 6 bases from V and 1 base from J, with 11 bases between. This CDR3 is 13 amino acids long. Written as DNA, the CDR3 is TGCAGTGCCCGACCCTCAGGCACAGATACGCAGTATTTT. This gives the protein CSARPSGTDTQYF.

The DNA for the CDR3 is TGTGCCAGCAGCACCTGGACCACAGATACGCAGTATTTT. This gives the protein CASSTWTTDTQYF. The genes are TRBV7-6 and TRBJ2-3; no firm D call. Trimming stripped 5 bases from V and 2 bases from J, with 8 bases between. CDR1 and CDR2 (germline): SGHVS, FNYEAQ. The CDR3 runs to 13 residues. Filled out from reference TRBV7-6 and TRBJ2-3, the complete variable domain reads GAGVSQSPRYKVTKRGQDVALRCDPISGHVSLYWYRQALGQGPEFLTYFNYEAQQDKSGLPNDRFSAERPEGSISTLTIQRTEQRDSAMYRCASSTWTTDTQYFGPGTRLTVL.

This clonotype was counted at least ten times. The chain carries TRBV11-1 and TRBJ2-1; the match to TRBD2 covers 11 bases. CDR1 SGHAT and CDR2 FQDESV come from the germline V gene (reference sequence). The CDR3 is 15 residues long. The ends lost 5 bases at V and 9 bases at J; junction bases unmatched: 9. CDR3 nucleotide sequence: TGTGCCAGCAGCCCTACTAGCGGGAGTGGGAGTGAGCAGTTCTTC. Protein sequence: CASSPTSGSGSEQFF.

This clonotype was detected many times. The chain has TRBV12-3 or TRBV12-4 and TRBJ1-5; D may be TRBD1 (6 bases). V dropped 5 bases and J dropped 7 bases, with 12 bases sitting between them. CDR3 length equals 13 residues. The CDR3 sequence: CASSRDIGQPQHF. CDR3 coding DNA: TGTGCCAGCAGTAGGGACATTGGGCAGCCCCAGCATTTT.

This chain links TRBV12-5 with TRBJ2-5, with no clear D. CDR1 is LGHNT and CDR2 is FRNRAP in the germline V gene. The CDR3 consists of 12 residues. V lost 7 bases to trimming and J lost 1 base, with 7 bases between them. CDR3 sequence reads: CASVAFQETQYF. The CDR3 DNA reads TGTGCTAGTGTCGCCTTCCAAGAGACCCAGTACTTC. The full variable domain, in which reference TRBV12-5 and TRBJ2-5 provide the parts outside the CDR3, is DARVTQTPRHKVTEMGQEVTMRCQPILGHNTVFWYRQTMMQGLELLAYFRNRAPLDDSGMPKDRFSAEMPDATLATLKIQPSEPRDSAVYFCASVAFQETQYFGPGTRLLVL.

In nucleotides, the CDR3 is TGTGCCAGCAGTTTAGGCGGGAGGGCCAAGAGCGAGCAGTACTTC. Protein: CASSLGGRAKSEQYF. The chain couples TRBV12-3 or TRBV12-4 to TRBJ2-7; TRBD2 aligns across 9 bases. J lost 6 bases, V lost 1 base, and 7 bases had no gene match. This CDR3 has 15 amino acids.

In the case of this clonotype: Mismatch with germline at one junction end may stem from a read error. J is TRBJ2-1 and V is TRBV12-3 or TRBV12-4; D might be TRBD2 (5 bases). CDR3 length: 15 residues. DNA for the CDR3: TGTGCCAGCAGTTTAGGGCCGGGGAGCGTCGGGGAGCAGCTCTTC. It encodes CASSLGPGSVGEQLF.

The chain couples TRBV12-3 or TRBV12-4 to TRBJ1-5; D is perhaps TRBD1 (6 bases). V was pared by 6 bases and J by 6 bases, with 15 bases between. The CDR3 is made up of 14 amino acids. The CDR3 reads CASSQGRGSQPQHF. CDR3 nucleotide sequence: TGTGCCAGCAGCCAGGGGAGAGGGAGTCAGCCCCAGCATTTT.

The CDR3 here is CASSLEAGFGEKLFF. CDR3 coding DNA: TGCGCCAGCAGCTTGGAAGCAGGGTTCGGTGAAAAACTGTTTTTT. The chain carries TRBV5-1 and TRBJ1-4, with D perhaps TRBD1 (5 bases). The V and J ends lost 0 bases and 7 bases respectively, with 13 bases between them. The germline V gene encodes CDR1 SGHRS and CDR2 YFSETQ. The CDR3 spans 15 residues.